This T cell receptor beta chain emerged from a study of regulatory and conventional T cells in breast cancer. Via MiXCR, TCRdb re-called the PCR reads, giving one row per CDR3 protein. The repertoire includes over a thousand distinct CDR3 sequences, approximately 61% of them detected once, and 5% to 6.5% sits in the top ten. This TCR came from a female donor in good health. Sequencing was carried out using regulatory T cells from blood.

This CDR3 is CASSDPRPYNEQFF. The CDR3 DNA is TGTGCCAGTAGTGACCCTCGTCCCTACAATGAGCAGTTCTTC. The chain has TRBV19 and TRBJ2-1; D ambiguous. The CDR3 runs to 14 residues. Germline CDR1 LNHDA, CDR2 SQIVND (reference sequence). V was shortened by 5 bases and J by 2 bases, with 10 bases between the two germline ends.